The next 32 T cell receptor beta chains were all read from a single sample in a study of CD8 T cells in Susac syndrome. Random hexamers primed reverse transcription of roughly 0.5 to 1 ug RNA. One entry per CDR3 protein results from TCRdb running MiXCR on the immunoSEQ multiplex PCR reads. The sample holds some 200,000 distinct CDR3 sequences, approximately 95% seen once. The sequenced sample was CD4+ T cells from PBMCs. These receptors all come from a human donor with Susac syndrome.

The V gene is TRBV29-1, the J gene TRBJ1-1; D not resolved. V was clipped by 4 bases and J by 0 bases, with 12 bases between them. The CDR3 runs 14 residues. Per germline, CDR1 SQVTM and CDR2 ANQGSEA. For the CDR3, the DNA is TGCAGCGTTGTGTTGGGTCCCGTGAACACTGAAGCTTTCTTT. It encodes CSVVLGPVNTEAFF.

The CDR3 nucleotides read TGCGCCAGCAGCTTGAAAAGCCTGTCAGACCACACGGCGGCGACCCAGTACTTC. Its protein product is CASSLKSLSDHTAATQYF. The chain recombines TRBV5-1 with TRBJ2-5; no definite D call. CDR1 and CDR2 (germline): SGHRS, YFSETQ. V was pared by 1 base and J by 7 bases, with 26 bases between. The CDR3 is 18 residues long.

This clonotype was seen a single time. The chain combines TRBV27 with TRBJ2-3; 8 bases match TRBD1. The CDR3 contains 14 residues. Per germline, CDR1 MNHEY and CDR2 SMNVEV (reference sequence). Trimming took 5 bases from V and 4 from J; bases not matched to a gene: 5. CDR3 sequence: CASSPDRGPDTQYF. In DNA, the CDR3 is TGTGCCAGCAGTCCAGACAGGGGACCAGATACGCAGTATTTT.

The chain uses TRBV29-1 and TRBJ2-3, with 9 positions matching TRBD1. CDR1 is SQVTM and CDR2 is ANQGSEA in the germline V gene. The CDR3 covers 13 residues. V was clipped by 6 bases and J by 2 bases; unmatched bases: 3. The chain's CDR3 is CSVRDRVTDTQYF. The CDR3 nucleotides are TGCAGCGTCCGGGACAGGGTCACAGATACGCAGTATTTT.

The genes are TRBV5-4 and TRBJ2-7; D perhaps matches TRBD1 (6 bases). Germline values: CDR1 SGHNT, CDR2 YYREEE (reference sequence). The CDR3 spans 15 residues. V was pared by 4 bases and J by 0 bases, with 14 bases between. The CDR3 DNA sequence: TGTGCCAGCAGCCCCTCCGGGACATACTCCTACGAGCAGTACTTC. It codes for CASSPSGTYSYEQYF.

This chain joins TRBV29-1 and TRBJ1-1; D is unresolved. The V gene's germline CDR1 is SQVTM and CDR2 ANQGSEA. Trimming took 4 bases from V and 8 from J, leaving 11 bases between them. The CDR3 is made up of 11 amino acids. Here the CDR3 reads CSVGSLGEAFF. Here the CDR3 DNA reads TGCAGCGTTGGATCGCTTGGGGAAGCTTTCTTT.

The V gene is TRBV29-1, the J gene TRBJ2-7, with TRBD1 matching 8 bases. Germline trimming cut 7 bases from V and 4 bases from J; bases unmatched to any gene: 18. The CDR3 spans 16 residues. Looked up from germline, CDR1 is SQVTM and CDR2 is ANQGSEA. This chain's CDR3 is CSAEAPLRTGNYEQYF. CDR3 in DNA: TGCAGCGCCGAGGCCCCACTCAGGACAGGGAATTACGAGCAGTACTTC.

The chain links TRBV27 to TRBJ2-1; 13 bases are a match to TRBD2. Germline V CDR1 and CDR2: MNHEY, SMNVEV (reference sequence). CDR3 length equals 15 residues. Unmatched junction bases numbered 6, after V lost 7 bases and J lost 6 bases. The CDR3 region has the DNA TGTGCCAGCACTTCCGGGACTAGCGGGGTCAATGAGCAGTTCTTC. It codes for CASTSGTSGVNEQFF.

The chain employs TRBV6-5 and TRBJ2-7; D may be TRBD1 (6 bases). The V and J ends lost 0 bases and 2 bases respectively, with 14 bases between them. Per germline, CDR1 MNHEY and CDR2 SVGAGI. This CDR3 has 16 amino acids. The CDR3 spells CASSYSDRRGPYEQYF. For the CDR3, the DNA is TGTGCCAGCAGTTACTCGGACAGAAGAGGGCCCTACGAGCAGTACTTC.

The rearrangement uses TRBV30 and TRBJ1-6, with TRBD1 as a possible D gene (5 bases). Trimming stripped 7 bases from V and 0 bases from J, with 16 bases between. CDR3 length: 16 residues. The germline gives CDR1 GTSNPN, CDR2 SVGIG (reference sequence). The CDR3 bases are TGTGCCTTGAAAAGGGGCGAAAGCTCCTATAATTCACCCCTCCACTTT. Translating it yields CALKRGESSYNSPLHF.

The J gene is TRBJ2-5, the V gene TRBV3-1, with 10 bases lining up with TRBD2. This CDR3 has 17 residues. Germline assignment: CDR1 LGHDT and CDR2 YNNKEL (reference sequence). Unmatched junction bases numbered 6, after V lost 1 base and J lost 1 base. The CDR3 bases are TGTGCCAGCAGCCAAGGTCCAGCGGGGGGGCTCCAAGAGACCCAGTACTTC. This encodes CASSQGPAGGLQETQYF.

The genes are TRBV20-1 and TRBJ2-1, with D unresolved. V was clipped by 4 bases and J by 9 bases, with 16 bases between them. Germline CDR1 DFQATT, CDR2 SNEGSKA (reference sequence). The CDR3 loop spans 13 amino acids. The DNA for the CDR3 is TGCAGTGCTACCGGCCCCCGTATAAGTGAGCAGTTCTTC. It yields the protein CSATGPRISEQFF.

The gene calls are TRBV3-1 and TRBJ2-7, with TRBD1 matching 9 bases. After removal of 4 bases from V and 3 bases from J, the junction contained 7 bases not matched to a gene. This CDR3 has 15 amino acids. Germline CDR1 LGHDT, CDR2 YNNKEL (reference sequence). CDR3: CASSRQPGQGYEQYF. The CDR3 DNA sequence: TGTGCCAGCAGCCGACAGCCGGGACAGGGCTACGAGCAGTACTTC.

This chain links TRBV20-1 with TRBJ2-3, with D maybe TRBD2 (5 bases). V dropped 1 base and J dropped 8 bases, with 16 bases sitting between them. Germline loops: CDR1 DFQATT, CDR2 SNEGSKA (reference sequence). This CDR3 is 14 amino acids long. Here the CDR3 DNA reads TGCAGTGCTAGAGGTCCTGAGGGATTGACTACGCAGTATTTT. This encodes CSARGPEGLTTQYF.

This chain links TRBV2 with TRBJ2-3; TRBD1 agrees at 8 bases. Germline assignment: CDR1 SNHLY and CDR2 FYNNEI. This CDR3 comprises 13 residues. V lost 8 bases, J lost 2 bases, and 3 bases stayed unmatched. The CDR3 is CASQGANTDTQYF. The CDR3 nucleotides are TGTGCCAGCCAGGGGGCAAACACAGATACGCAGTATTTT.

This chain links TRBV20-1 with TRBJ2-3; 9 bases match TRBD1. Germline CDR1 reads DFQATT; CDR2 reads SNEGSKA (reference sequence). There are 16 residues in the CDR3. With 5 bases clipped from V and 1 base from J, the junction kept 10 bases outside the gene matches. The CDR3 DNA reads as TGCAGTGCTCCTCCCCGGACAGGGGTGGGCACAGATACGCAGTATTTT. Protein product: CSAPPRTGVGTDTQYF.

The CDR3 sequence is CASSPDRVGSPLHF. The CDR3 DNA reads as TGTGCCAGCAGTCCGGACAGGGTTGGTTCACCCCTCCACTTT. The chain carries TRBV27 and TRBJ1-6; 8 bases agree with TRBD1. The V segment lost 5 bases and the J segment 9 bases; nucleotides outside the gene matches: 6. Per germline, CDR1 MNHEY and CDR2 SMNVEV (reference sequence). The CDR3 totals 14 residues.

This clonotype was counted a single time. This rearrangement joins TRBV5-1 to TRBJ1-6; D not resolved. CDR1 and CDR2 from the germline V gene are SGHRS and YFSETQ. The length of the CDR3 is 16 residues. Trimming pared 0 bases from V and 5 bases from J, leaving 12 bases between. The CDR3 loop reads CASSLEGRRDNSPLHF. In DNA, the CDR3 is TGCGCCAGCAGCTTGGAAGGCAGGAGAGATAATTCACCCCTCCACTTT. Looking up the rest from reference TRBV5-1 and TRBJ1-6 gives the full variable domain: KAGVTQTPRYLIKTRGQQVTLSCSPISGHRSVSWYQQTPGQGLQFLFEYFSETQRNKGNFPGRFSGRQFSNSRSEMNVSTLELGDSALYLCASSLEGRRDNSPLHFGNGTRLTVT.

The chain joins TRBV4-1 to TRBJ2-3; 8 bases are a match to TRBD2. J gave up 1 base and V 1 base, and 4 bases lay outside the gene matches. Germline assignment: CDR1 MGHRA and CDR2 YSYEKL. The CDR3 is 16 residues long. This CDR3 reads CASSQAGRGGTDTQYF. DNA for the CDR3: TGCGCCAGCAGCCAAGCCGGGCGGGGGGGCACAGATACGCAGTATTTT.

CDR3 loop: CSARDIGNTEAFF. CDR3 in DNA: TGCAGTGCTAGAGATATCGGAAACACTGAAGCTTTCTTT. J is TRBJ1-1 and V is TRBV20-1; D call uncertain. The length of the CDR3 is 13 residues. Germline assignment: CDR1 DFQATT and CDR2 SNEGSKA (reference sequence). Trimming stripped 0 bases from V and 2 bases from J, with 7 bases between.

This clonotype was seen a single time. J is TRBJ2-1 and V is TRBV5-1; weak D call: TRBD1 (5 bases). Germline V gene lookup returns CDR1 SGHRS and CDR2 YFSETQ. Between the trimmed V and J ends, which lost 5 bases and 7 bases, there was a span of 13 bases. This CDR3 spans 13 amino acids. CDR3 protein: CASSQTQGNEQFF. CDR3 DNA sequence: TGCGCCAGCAGTCAAACCCAGGGAAATGAGCAGTTCTTC.

The chain carries TRBV27 and TRBJ1-1, with D perhaps TRBD1 (6 bases). This CDR3 has 13 residues. The V gene's germline CDR1 is MNHEY and CDR2 SMNVEV (reference sequence). V lost 8 bases, J lost 0 bases, and 10 bases lay in between. CDR3 region: CASRPGVNTEAFF. The CDR3 DNA sequence: TGTGCCAGCCGCCCAGGGGTGAACACTGAAGCTTTCTTT.

The rearrangement links TRBV5-1 to TRBJ2-3, with D perhaps matching TRBD1 (6 bases). This CDR3 region has 14 residues. Germline V gives CDR1 SGHRS, CDR2 YFSETQ. The V and J ends lost 6 bases and 1 base respectively, with 12 bases between them. CDR3 protein: CASTRQDRTDTQYF. The DNA of the CDR3 is TGCGCCAGCACAAGACAGGACCGCACAGATACGCAGTATTTT.

The J gene is TRBJ1-1, the V gene TRBV3-1; D gene uncertain. The germline V gene has CDR1 LGHDT and CDR2 YNNKEL (reference sequence). Trimming took 4 bases from V and 1 from J, leaving 10 bases between them. CDR3 size: 14 residues. As DNA, the CDR3 is TGTGCCAGCAGCCGAACACAAGCGAACACTGAAGCTTTCTTT. Its translation is CASSRTQANTEAFF.

The rearrangement links TRBV5-4 to TRBJ2-5, with 7 positions matching TRBD2. This CDR3 has 14 residues. Germline CDR1 SGHNT, CDR2 YYREEE (reference sequence). V lost 3 bases to trimming and J lost 5 bases; unmatched junction nucleotides: 7. CDR3 sequence: CASSSSGGGETQYF. CDR3 in DNA: TGTGCCAGCAGCTCCTCTGGCGGGGGTGAGACCCAGTACTTC.

The chain is built from TRBV5-4 and TRBJ1-1; D unresolved. Trimming removed 1 base at V and 5 bases at J, with 9 bases between. There are 13 residues in the CDR3. Germline CDR1 is SGHNT and CDR2 is YYREEE (reference sequence). CDR3: CASSLPGRTEAFF. The CDR3 nucleotides read TGTGCCAGCAGCTTGCCCGGGAGGACTGAAGCTTTCTTT.

The chain employs TRBV7-8 and TRBJ1-4; D gene ambiguous. CDR3 length: 15 residues. The V gene lost 5 bases and the J gene lost 5 bases, with 15 bases spanning the gap. CDR1 and CDR2 (germline): SGHVS, FQNEAQ. The CDR3 DNA reads as TGTGCCAGCAGCGCAGACGGCAGAGGAAATGAAAAACTGTTTTTT. Protein product: CASSADGRGNEKLFF.

About this clonotype itself: Since no conserved phenylalanine or tryptophan closes the CDR3, a read error is the likely cause. The rearrangement uses TRBV29-1 and TRBJ2-1; 9 positions agree with TRBD1. The V gene's germline CDR1 is SQVTM and CDR2 ANQGSEA. V lost 7 bases, J lost 5 bases, and 9 bases stayed unmatched. The CDR3 is made up of 14 amino acids. CDR3 in amino acids: CSATDRGRHNEQFS. For the CDR3, the DNA is TGCAGCGCCACGGACAGGGGCCGTCACAATGAGCAGTTCTCC.

V is TRBV19 and J is TRBJ1-1; possible D gene TRBD1, 5 bases. V was shortened by 7 bases and J by 2 bases, with 20 bases between the two germline ends. Per germline, CDR1 LNHDA and CDR2 SQIVND (reference sequence). The CDR3 consists of 16 residues. CDR3 loop: CASTKPGWGFNTEAFF. DNA for the CDR3: TGTGCCAGTACCAAACCTGGTTGGGGGTTCAACACTGAAGCTTTCTTT.

V gene TRBV7-3 combines with J gene TRBJ2-2; D may be TRBD1 or TRBD2 (5 bases each). The germline gives CDR1 SGHTA, CDR2 FQGTGA. CDR3 length: 16 amino acids. Trimming left V 4 bases short and J 3 bases short, with 15 bases between. CDR3 sequence: CASSYSPGADTGELFF. CDR3 DNA: TGTGCCAGCAGCTATTCCCCCGGGGCGGACACCGGGGAGCTGTTTTTT.

The CDR3 region is CAWSRGQVNYEQYF. The CDR3 DNA follows: TGTGCCTGGAGCAGGGGACAGGTGAACTACGAGCAGTACTTC. The V and J genes are TRBV30 and TRBJ2-7; TRBD1 matches at 8 bases. CDR1 and CDR2 (germline): GTSNPN, SVGIG (reference sequence). With V trimmed by 3 bases and J by 3 bases, 7 bases remained unmatched. CDR3 length: 14 amino acids.

The chain combines TRBV30 with TRBJ1-1, with D maybe TRBD1 (5 bases). The CDR3 extends over 14 amino acids. With 3 bases removed from V and 2 bases from J, the gap between germline ends came to 13 bases. Germline CDR1 GTSNPN, CDR2 SVGIG (reference sequence). The CDR3 region is CAWRGETANTEAFF. The DNA for the CDR3 is TGTGCCTGGAGGGGAGAGACAGCCAACACTGAAGCTTTCTTT.